These T cell receptor beta chains were read from a single sample in a study of early T cells in non-severe SARS-CoV-2 infection. TCRdb ran MiXCR on the 5' RACE reads and lists one entry per CDR3 protein. The table lists about 80,000 distinct CDR3 sequences, roughly 5.3% of them singletons, with around 7.3% in the top ten. The sequences come from whole blood, collected at baseline. All receptors derive from an adult who was a healthcare worker with PCR-confirmed SARS-CoV-2 infection or an uninfected control (not recorded which). The CDR3 runs from the conserved cysteine through the conserved F or W. The D gene is left open where the match is weak. Clone size is shown for a subset of rows, as once, few, many or a class of expanded clone.

TRBV20-1	TRBJ1-5	many	.	CSARGIGGQPQHF	TGCAGTGCTAGAGGGATTGGGGGACAGCCCCAGCATTTT
TRBV7-6	TRBJ2-2	many	TRBD2	CASSLPSGTTGELFF	TGTGCCAGCAGCTTACCTAGCGGAACCACCGGGGAGCTGTTTTTT
TRBV12-3/TRBV12-4	TRBJ2-7	many	.	CASSSLHGGSYEQYF	TGTGCCAGCAGTTCCCTACATGGGGGCTCCTACGAGCAGTACTTC
TRBV29-1	TRBJ1-2	many	TRBD1	CSVDYRGQGGYGYTF	TGCAGCGTTGATTATAGAGGACAGGGCGGCTATGGCTACACCTTC
TRBV20-1	TRBJ2-1	many	TRBD2	CSAKETSGIRDEQFF	TGCAGTGCTAAAGAGACTAGCGGGATAAGGGATGAGCAGTTCTTC
TRBV6-5	TRBJ1-6	.	.	CASSWGTTNSPLHF	TGTGCCAGCAGCTGGGGTACCACAAATTCACCCCTCCACTTT
TRBV13	TRBJ2-2	few	TRBD2	CASSRGAGELFF	TGTGCCAGCAGCCGGGGGGCCGGGGAGCTGTTTTTT
TRBV7-9	TRBJ1-1	many	.	CASSLITEAFF	TGTGCCAGCAGCTTGATAACTGAAGCTTTCTTT
TRBV5-4	TRBJ1-6	many	TRBD1	CASSPDRIDASPLHF	TGTGCCAGCAGCCCGGACAGGATAGATGCTTCACCCCTCCACTTT
TRBV5-4	TRBJ2-1	.	TRBD1	CASRDGQVPYNEQFF	TGTGCCAGCAGGGATGGACAGGTCCCCTACAATGAGCAGTTCTTC
TRBV7-9	TRBJ1-5	many	.	CASSLTGRINQPQHF	TGTGCCAGCAGCTTAACAGGGAGAATCAATCAGCCCCAGCATTTT
TRBV20-1	TRBJ1-1	.	.	CSAKQGVNTEAFF	TGCAGTGCTAAACAGGGAGTGAACACTGAAGCTTTCTTT
TRBV5-1	TRBJ1-5	few	.	CASSLEAGYTNQPQHF	TGCGCCAGCAGCTTGGAAGCAGGGTATACCAATCAGCCCCAGCATTTT
TRBV29-1	TRBJ2-1	many	.	CSVAVGHEQFF	TGCAGCGTTGCGGTGGGGCATGAGCAGTTCTTC
TRBV15	TRBJ2-5	.	TRBD2	CATSRSMGYRGSEETQYF	TGTGCCACCAGCAGATCCATGGGCTACCGCGGGAGTGAAGAGACCCAGTACTTC
TRBV30	TRBJ2-7	.	TRBD2	CAFSGLAPPYEQYF	TGTGCCTTTAGCGGACTAGCGCCCCCCTACGAGCAGTACTTC
TRBV18	TRBJ2-7	.	.	CASSPRTGRGYEQYF	TGTGCCAGCTCCCCCAGGACAGGGAGGGGATACGAGCAGTACTTC